Sequencing of this T cell receptor beta chain was carried out in a study of CD8+ T cells in alopecia areata. Overall study: The drug, tofacitinib, lasted 6 to 18 months, followed by 6 months off drug.

After isolation, RNA underwent reverse transcription to generate cDNA as the sequencing template. Here immunoSEQ multiplex PCR was the method, and the copy in TCRdb shows in-frame clones only, minus some. The table includes 100,000 or so clones, 60% detected once. Unmatched junction bases numbered 0, after V lost 7 bases and J lost 6 bases. This CDR3 is 10 amino acids long. The V gene's germline CDR1 is SGDLS and CDR2 YYNGEE. To note about this clone: Its cognate antigen is unknown.

Documented treatment: oral pan-JAK inhibitor, 5-10 mg twice daily. Notes on the study in general: TCRs were shared less clearly across patients than in mice, possibly for HLA-related reasons.

The genes are TRBV9 and TRBJ1-2; TRBD1 matches 7 bases. The sequenced sample was CD8+ T cells sorted from blood, obtained at approximately week 56, from a patient treated with tofacitinib. This TCR derives from a human donor with alopecia areata. CDR3 amino acids: CASDRDGYTF. CDR3 sequence (DNA): TGTGCCAGCGACAGGGATGGCTACACCTTC.